These 15 T cell receptor beta chains were sequenced from one sample in a study of blood T cells in healthy people across ages. It was with a sample-barcoded 5' primer and a J-beta primer mix that a second PCR of about 6 to 11 cycles was run. TCRdb reprocessed the 5' RACE reads with MiXCR, giving one entry per CDR3 protein. The data contain 790,000 or so distinct CDR3 sequences, 45% to 70% of them seen just once; the ten biggest clones take up 20% to 30%. Sequencing input: blood. These receptors came from a man aged 40-50 years in good health.

The rearrangement links TRBV2 to TRBJ2-7, with D possibly matching TRBD2 (5 bases). This CDR3 has 12 residues. Germline V gene data show CDR1 as SNHLY and CDR2 as FYNNEI. The germline V and J ends were trimmed by 11 bases and 4 bases, with 15 bases remaining between them. The CDR3 loop is CALVRAEYEQYF. The CDR3 region has the DNA TGTGCCCTTGTGAGGGCAGAGTACGAGCAGTACTTC.

The chain has TRBV4-3 and TRBJ1-2, with 7 nucleotides matching TRBD1. V dropped 0 bases and J dropped 4; count of bases not matched to a gene: 8. Germline V CDR1 and CDR2: LGHNA, YSLEER. The length of the CDR3 is 16 residues. CDR3 in amino acids: CASSQDVRDRIYGYTF. Here the CDR3 DNA reads TGCGCCAGCAGCCAAGATGTCCGGGACAGAATCTATGGCTACACCTTC.

V and J are TRBV27 and TRBJ2-5; tentative D call: TRBD1 (5 bases). The germline CDR1 and CDR2 sequences are MNHEY and SMNVEV (reference sequence). This CDR3 contains 13 residues. Trimming took off 0 bases at V and 11 bases at J, with 13 bases between the two ends. The chain's CDR3 is CASSLSRWGDQYF. As DNA, the CDR3 is TGTGCCAGCAGTTTATCTAGGTGGGGCGATCAGTACTTC.

In its sample, this clonotype was seen a few times. V gene TRBV28 combines with J gene TRBJ2-1; either TRBD1 or TRBD2 may supply D (6 bases each). Trimming stripped 3 bases from V and 5 bases from J, with 14 bases between. The length of the CDR3 is 15 residues. The V gene's germline CDR1 is MDHEN and CDR2 SYDVKM. In nucleotides, the CDR3 is TGTGCCAGCAGTTTGTTAGGGGGGTCGAACAATGAGCAGTTCTTC. Protein: CASSLLGGSNNEQFF.

This chain joins TRBV20-1 and TRBJ2-1; 10 bases map to TRBD1. The junction had 5 bases not matched to a gene; V was cut back by 5 bases and J by 4 bases. CDR3 length: 14 residues. Germline CDR1 and CDR2: DFQATT and SNEGSKA (reference sequence). The CDR3 sequence is CSAAGTGVYNEQFF. CDR3 sequence (DNA): TGCAGTGCTGCGGGGACAGGGGTTTACAATGAGCAGTTCTTC.

This chain's CDR3 is CASSVDRQETQYF. Here the CDR3 DNA reads TGTGCCAGCAGCGTCGACAGGCAAGAGACCCAGTACTTC. The chain uses TRBV7-2 and TRBJ2-5; tentative D call: TRBD1 (6 bases). CDR1 is SGHTA and CDR2 is FQGNSA in the germline V gene. The CDR3 length is 13 residues. The ends were cut back, 5 bases at V and 2 bases at J, with 9 bases in the middle.

DNA for the CDR3: TGTGCCATCAAGGGGACAGCCCAAGGAAGCTCCTACGAGCAGTACTTC. Translating it yields CAIKGTAQGSSYEQYF. This chain joins TRBV10-3 and TRBJ2-7; 7 nucleotides match TRBD1. The CDR3 is 16 residues long. The trim removed 7 bases at V and 0 bases at J, leaving 12 bases unmatched. Germline loops: CDR1 ENHRY, CDR2 SYGVKD.

This clonotype was seen a few times. The chain recombines TRBV6-1 with TRBJ2-7, with D perhaps given as TRBD1 or TRBD2 (6 bases each). Germline CDR1 MNHNS, CDR2 SASEGT. This CDR3 region has 14 residues. V lost 2 bases and J lost 1, with 9 bases in between. The CDR3 reads CASSEQGTSYEQYF. In DNA form, the CDR3 reads TGTGCCAGCAGTGAACAGGGGACTTCCTACGAGCAGTACTTC.

This clonotype has only a few counts. This CDR3 is CAIRSDRATTDTQYF. The CDR3 nucleotides are TGTGCCATCCGAAGCGACAGGGCTACAACAGATACGCAGTATTTT. The V and J genes are TRBV6-1 and TRBJ2-3, with 7 bases that match TRBD1. Losses at the gene ends were 10 bases for V and 3 bases for J; bases not matched to a gene: 13. Germline V CDR1 and CDR2: MNHNS, SASEGT. The CDR3 has 15 amino acids.

The V call is TRBV11-2, the J call TRBJ2-7, with a possible D match to TRBD1 (6 bases). The CDR3 is 17 residues long. Germline V lookup: CDR1 SGHAT, CDR2 FQNNGV. V lost 2 bases and J lost 4, with 21 bases in between. The CDR3 region is CASSLNTGIGPEYEQYF. DNA for the CDR3: TGTGCCAGCAGCTTAAACACAGGGATCGGTCCCGAATACGAGCAGTACTTC.

V and J are TRBV4-3 and TRBJ1-1; 9 bases are a match to TRBD1. V was clipped by 2 bases and J by 1 base; unmatched bases: 8. Germline CDR1 reads LGHNA; CDR2 reads YSLEER. This CDR3 contains 17 residues. The CDR3: CASSQQTGGFTNTEAFF. CDR3 bases: TGCGCCAGCAGCCAACAGACAGGGGGATTCACGAACACTGAAGCTTTCTTT.

This clonotype was counted only a few times. The chain recombines TRBV4-3 with TRBJ1-2; 12 positions match TRBD1. CDR1 LGHNA and CDR2 YSLEER come from the germline V gene. V gave up 0 bases and J gave up 4 bases; unmatched junction bases: 6. The CDR3 covers 17 residues. CDR3 nucleotides: TGCGCCAGCAGCCAAGACTCGGGACAGGGGGCTGGCTATGGCTACACCTTC. It encodes CASSQDSGQGAGYGYTF.

This clonotype was seen just once. This rearrangement joins TRBV7-3 to TRBJ2-1, with a tentative D call TRBD2 (6 bases). CDR3 length equals 14 residues. Germline lookup yields CDR1 SGHTA and CDR2 FQGTGA. Trimming removed 2 bases from V and 8 bases from J, with 13 bases in between. The CDR3 region has the DNA TGTGCCAGCAGCTTAGGGACGGAGGGCTATGAGCAGTTCTTC. This translates into CASSLGTEGYEQFF.

This rearrangement joins TRBV5-1 to TRBJ2-1, with D perhaps being TRBD1 or TRBD2 (7 bases each). The CDR3 consists of 15 residues. Between the trimmed V and J ends, which lost 1 base and 9 bases, there was a span of 17 bases. Germline-derived CDR1 and CDR2 are SGHRS and YFSETQ. CDR3 amino acids: CASSLQGGGGSEQFF. As DNA, the CDR3 is TGCGCCAGCAGCTTGCAGGGGGGGGGCGGTTCTGAGCAGTTCTTC.

This sequence joins TRBV29-1 and TRBJ1-1; D might be TRBD1 (6 bases). V lost 6 bases, J lost 0 bases, and 14 bases lay in between. Germline lookup yields CDR1 SQVTM and CDR2 ANQGSEA. There are 14 residues in the CDR3. The CDR3 spells CSVGRGDMNTEAFF. Here the CDR3 DNA reads TGCAGCGTCGGCCGGGGGGACATGAACACTGAAGCTTTCTTT.